This TCR beta chain originates from a study of glioma-infiltrating T cells. Regarding the study as a whole: Tissue and blood shared very few CDR3 sequences. Tissue-blood divergence was below expectation in non-neoplastic patients, above in gliomas.

Using RNA template, CDR3s of TCR alpha and beta were amplified with iRepertoire arm-PCR. TCRdb redid the calling of the multiplex PCR reads with MiXCR, one entry per CDR3 protein. This sample carries more than 350,000 distinct CDR3 sequences, roughly two fifths of them seen once, and the ten largest clones take about 12%. Only a few counts were recorded for this clonotype. Its specificity is not known. Trimming pared 3 bases from V and 4 bases from J, leaving 10 bases between. This CDR3 has 13 residues. CDR1 is SGHNT, CDR2 YYREEE, per germline (reference sequence). Material: glioma tissue, nonneoplastic brain tissue, or PBMCs (not recorded which). The sequence derives from a human donor with low-grade glioma or glioblastoma, undergoing nonglioma brain surgery, or in good health (not recorded which). The gene calls are TRBV5-4 and TRBJ2-5; D is ambiguous. DNA for the CDR3: TGTGCCAGCAGCTCAGACCAGCGAGAGACCCAGTACTTC. Amino acids: CASSSDQRETQYF.